Listed below are T cell receptor beta chains from one sample, sequenced in a study of blood T cell repertoires in COVID-19. Profiled with immunoSEQ multiplex PCR; TCRdb holds only in-frame clones, not every one. The sample lists 150,000 to 200,000 clones, about 80% occurring once. Sequencing was performed on peripheral blood. These TCRs come from a woman aged 55-69 years with COVID-19, enrolled during active disease. Each CDR3 is given with its conserved first and last residue. The D gene is left open where the match is weak. Clone size is given for some rows only: seen once, a few or many times, or a class if the clone is expanded.

abundance	d_gene	v_gene	j_gene	CDR3nt	CDR3aa
-	TRBD1	TRBV24-1	TRBJ1-4	TGTGCCACCAGTGATTTGGAGGGCAGGGGGAGGACCACTAATGAAAAACTGTTTTTT	CATSDLEGRGRTTNEKLFF
-	-	TRBV25-1	TRBJ1-6	TGTGCCAGCAGTGAACAGGGAAATTCACCCCTCCACTTT	CASSEQGNSPLHF
-	TRBD2	TRBV3-1/TRBV3-2	TRBJ2-3	TGTGCCAGCAGCCAAGCGGCGCTAGCGGGGGGCACAGATACGCAGTATTTT	CASSQAALAGGTDTQYF
-	-	TRBV19	TRBJ2-2	TGTGCCAGTAGTCCGGACATTTACACCGGGGAGCTGTTTTTT	CASSPDIYTGELFF
-	-	TRBV6-2/TRBV6-3	TRBJ1-2	TGTGCCAGCAGTTCGACGGAGGGCTATGGCTACACCTTC	CASSSTEGYGYTF
-	-	TRBV27	TRBJ2-3	TGTGCCAGCCCGCTCAGGGATACGCAGTATTTT	CASPLRDTQYF
-	-	TRBV15	TRBJ1-2	TGTGCCACCAGCAGAGATTTCAGGGTTGGCTACACCTTC	CATSRDFRVGYTF
-	TRBD1	TRBV10-3	TRBJ1-1	TGTGCCATCAGTGACCGCGGGACAGGGGAGACTGAAGCTTTCTTT	CAISDRGTGETEAFF
-	TRBD1	TRBV3-1/TRBV3-2	TRBJ2-5	TGTGCCAGCAGCTCCCCCGGGACAGAGGCGACCCAGTACTTC	CASSSPGTEATQYF
-	-	TRBV18	TRBJ2-1	TGTGCCAGCTCACTAGAGGTCGGCGATGAGCAGTTCTTC	CASSLEVGDEQFF
once	TRBD2	TRBV9	TRBJ2-3	TGTGCCAGCAGCTCCCGACTAGCGGGAGGGCCCACAGATACGCAGTATTTT	CASSSRLAGGPTDTQYF
-	-	TRBV28	TRBJ1-5	TGTGCCAGCGGTCAACTTACAGGGTACGATCAGCCCCAGCATTTT	CASGQLTGYDQPQHF
once	-	TRBV11-3	TRBJ2-1	TGTGCCAGCAGCTCCTACCCAGGAACAAGGAATGAGCAGTTCTTC	CASSSYPGTRNEQFF
-	-	TRBV29-1	TRBJ2-3	TGCAGTGCTAGGGACTCTTACACAGATACGCAGTATTTT	CSARDSYTDTQYF
-	-	TRBV28	TRBJ1-3	TGTGCCAGCAGTTCGGGGGGGCAGGGAAACACCATATATTTT	CASSSGGQGNTIYF
-	-	TRBV5-1	TRBJ2-7	TGCGCCAGCAGCTTGGAATCGGCGGGGAGCTCCTACGAGCAGTACTTC	CASSLESAGSSYEQYF